One sample yielded the 19 T cell receptor beta chains listed below, sequenced in a study of response to subunit inactivated influenza vaccine. A single record per CDR3 protein comes from TCRdb applying MiXCR to the RT-PCR reads. The repertoire consists of about 170,000 distinct CDR3 sequences, with 9.5% to 12% occurring once and the leading ten covering 35% to 40%. This specimen was CD8+ T cells sorted from PBMCs, taken roughly 24 months after vaccination. The receptors were sampled from a man between 50 and 69 years old who received an inactivated influenza vaccine.

This clonotype was detected only a few times. V usage is TRBV12-3 or TRBV12-4 and J usage is TRBJ1-2; 9 bases map to TRBD1. The V gene end was trimmed by 4 bases and the J gene end by 4 bases; junction bases not matched to a gene: 10. The CDR3 runs 16 residues. The CDR3 sequence is CASSSQTGGIVYGYTF. In DNA form, the CDR3 reads TGTGCCAGCAGTTCCCAGACAGGGGGAATTGTCTATGGCTACACCTTC.

This clonotype has just a few counts. The chain is built from TRBV12-3 or TRBV12-4 and TRBJ1-5, with a possible D match to TRBD1 (6 bases). The CDR3 has 15 amino acids. The V and J ends lost 6 bases and 1 base respectively, with 13 bases between them. In nucleotides, the CDR3 is TGTGCCAGCAGATCACAGGGAACGAGCAATCAGCCCCAGCATTTT. It yields the protein CASRSQGTSNQPQHF.

About this clonotype itself: One junction end does not reproduce the germline sequence, and a read error may be involved. This chain links TRBV5-5 with TRBJ2-5; D is unclear. Looked up from germline, CDR1 is SGHKS and CDR2 is YYEKEE (reference sequence). The CDR3 sequence is 13 residues long. The CDR3 loop reads CAGSPSSKETQYF. The CDR3, as DNA: TGTGCCGGCAGCCCCTCCAGTAAAGAGACCCAGTACTTC.

This clonotype turned up a few times. The chain links TRBV4-2 to TRBJ2-7, with D uncertain. The V gene lost 1 base and the J gene lost 3 bases, with 7 bases spanning the gap. CDR1 is LGHNA, CDR2 YNFKEQ, per germline. This CDR3 spans 13 amino acids. The CDR3 nucleotides are TGTGCCAGCAGCCAAGGTGGGGTCTACGAGCAGTACTTC. Encoded protein: CASSQGGVYEQYF.

This clonotype was counted only a few times. The V and J genes are TRBV2 and TRBJ2-3; D may be TRBD2 (6 bases). Trimming took off 6 bases at V and 0 bases at J, with 16 bases between the two ends. Germline V gene data show CDR1 as SNHLY and CDR2 as FYNNEI. The CDR3 is 16 residues long. CDR3 in amino acids: CASSSAELASTDTQYF. In DNA, the CDR3 is TGTGCCAGCAGCTCGGCGGAACTAGCTAGCACAGATACGCAGTATTTT.

This clonotype showed up many times. This chain connects TRBV3-1 to TRBJ2-7, with TRBD2 as a possible D gene (6 bases). The CDR3 spans 13 residues. Germline CDR1 reads LGHDT; CDR2 reads YNNKEL (reference sequence). Between the trimmed V and J ends, which lost 4 bases and 4 bases, there was a span of 11 bases. CDR3 region: CASSPGLHYEQYF. The CDR3 DNA reads as TGTGCCAGCAGCCCCGGACTACATTACGAGCAGTACTTC.

The V and J genes are TRBV5-8 and TRBJ2-3; the match to TRBD1 covers 8 bases. Germline V gene sequence: CDR1 SGHTS, CDR2 YDEGEE. V was clipped by 4 bases and J by 2 bases; unmatched bases: 6. There are 15 residues in the CDR3. For the CDR3, the DNA is TGTGCCAGCAGCCACGGACAGGGTTCCACAGATACGCAGTATTTT. Its protein is CASSHGQGSTDTQYF.

This clonotype was counted between two and nine times. The chain carries TRBV4-3 and TRBJ2-3, with TRBD2 identical over 8 bases. This CDR3 comprises 15 residues. Per the germline V gene, CDR1 is LGHNA and CDR2 is YSLEER. V shed 1 base and J 5 bases; nucleotides not matched to a gene: 5. CDR3 protein: CASSQGAGAVDTQYF. The CDR3 DNA is TGCGCCAGCAGCCAAGGAGCGGGAGCGGTAGATACGCAGTATTTT.

This chain links TRBV12-3 or TRBV12-4 with TRBJ1-2, with D unclear. The CDR3 extends over 14 amino acids. The ends were cut back, 2 bases at V and 4 bases at J, with 11 bases in the middle. CDR3 coding DNA: TGTGCCAGCAGTTTATTCCTGGATGGCTATGGCTACACCTTC. Residues: CASSLFLDGYGYTF.

The genes are TRBV27 and TRBJ2-7; perhaps D is TRBD1 or TRBD2 (5 bases each). Trimming cost V 4 bases and J 5 bases, with 9 bases left between them. The CDR3 totals 12 residues. The germline V gene encodes CDR1 MNHEY and CDR2 SMNVEV (reference sequence). CDR3 DNA sequence: TGTGCCAGCAGTTCAGGGACGAACGAGCAGTACTTC. This translates into CASSSGTNEQYF.

This clonotype came up many times. V usage is TRBV18 and J usage is TRBJ2-7; either TRBD1 or TRBD2 may fit D (5 bases each). V lost 5 bases and J lost 6, with 20 bases in between. CDR3 length: 15 amino acids. CDR1 is KGHSH and CDR2 is LQKENI in the germline V gene. The chain's CDR3 is CASSTEPGPNIEQYF. The CDR3 nucleotides are TGTGCCAGCTCAACCGAACCGGGACCGAACATCGAGCAGTACTTC.

This sequence joins TRBV7-9 and TRBJ2-7, with 8 bases fitting TRBD1. Germline-derived CDR1 and CDR2 are SEHNR and FQNEAQ (reference sequence). The CDR3 loop spans 14 amino acids. Trimming took 5 bases from V and 5 from J; bases not matched to a gene: 8. The CDR3 DNA sequence: TGTGCCAGCAGCGAAGACAGGGGATGGAACGAGCAGTACTTC. This gives the protein CASSEDRGWNEQYF. The full variable domain, in which reference TRBV7-9 and TRBJ2-7 provide the parts outside the CDR3, is DTGVSQNPRHKITKRGQNVTFRCDPISEHNRLYWYRQTLGQGPEFLTYFQNEAQLEKSRLLSDRFSAERPKGSFSTLEIQRTEQGDSAMYLCASSEDRGWNEQYFGPGTRLTVT.

A few counts support this clonotype. The chain has TRBV12-3 or TRBV12-4 and TRBJ2-2, with TRBD2 identical over 7 bases. This CDR3 region has 18 residues. With 7 bases clipped from V and 5 bases from J, the junction kept 19 bases outside the gene matches. The CDR3 DNA is TGTGCCAGCAACCCGGGAGGAAAAACCGGGACTCTGACCGGGGAGCTGTTTTTT. It encodes CASNPGGKTGTLTGELFF.

The rearrangement uses TRBV6-2 or TRBV6-3 and TRBJ1-5; unclear D gene. Germline V gives CDR1 MNHEY, CDR2 SVGEGT. The germline V and J ends were trimmed by 0 bases and 6 bases, with 3 bases remaining between them. This CDR3 spans 12 amino acids. CDR3 sequence reads: CASSYSSQPQHF. In DNA form, the CDR3 reads TGTGCCAGCAGTTACTCTAGTCAGCCCCAGCATTTT.

The CDR3 nucleotides read TGCGCCAGCAGCGTAGCGGGCGATACGCAGTATTTT. Translating it yields CASSVAGDTQYF. The gene calls are TRBV5-1 and TRBJ2-3, with 7 positions matching TRBD2. The CDR3 contains 12 residues. V was pared by 4 bases and J by 6 bases, with 2 bases of the junction left unmatched. Germline loops: CDR1 SGHRS, CDR2 YFSETQ.

This clonotype was counted a few times. V gene TRBV4-3 combines with J gene TRBJ2-1, with TRBD2 matching over 12 bases. This CDR3 is built from 18 residues. Germline V gene lookup returns CDR1 LGHNA and CDR2 YSLEER. J was trimmed by 4 bases and V by 1 base; bases with no gene match: 8. CDR3 DNA: TGCGCCAGCAGCCAAGCGCACGGGACTAGCGGGCCGTACAATGAGCAGTTCTTC. It yields the protein CASSQAHGTSGPYNEQFF.

The sample holds many counts of this clonotype. V and J are TRBV20-1 and TRBJ2-3, with TRBD1 matching over 11 bases. Germline V gene lookup returns CDR1 DFQATT and CDR2 SNEGSKA (reference sequence). The CDR3 is 17 amino acids. J lost 3 bases, V lost 3 bases, and 11 bases had no gene match. The CDR3 sequence: CSASYLGQGAFTDTQYF. For the CDR3, the DNA is TGCAGTGCTAGTTATTTAGGACAGGGGGCTTTTACAGATACGCAGTATTTT.

In DNA form, the CDR3 reads TGTGCCAGCAGCGCCGGACAGGGAATGAAGACCCGCGAGCAGTACTTC. Encoded protein: CASSAGQGMKTREQYF. This chain links TRBV7-9 with TRBJ2-7, with 8 bases identical to TRBD1. Looked up from germline, CDR1 is SEHNR and CDR2 is FQNEAQ (reference sequence). With 5 bases clipped from V and 6 bases from J, the junction kept 15 bases outside the gene matches. This CDR3 contains 16 residues.

This clonotype has a handful of counts. The rearrangement joins TRBV4-1 to TRBJ2-5, with D tentatively TRBD1 (6 bases). The germline V gene has CDR1 MGHRA and CDR2 YSYEKL. The CDR3 runs to 13 residues. With 4 bases removed from V and 3 bases from J, the gap between germline ends came to 9 bases. The CDR3 loop reads CASSRHREETQYF. The CDR3 region has the DNA TGCGCCAGCAGCCGCCACAGGGAAGAGACCCAGTACTTC.